Following are 17 T cell receptor beta chains from one sample sequenced in a study of control samples from healthy donors and cancer patients (dated by TCRdb to about 2020). Receptor amplification or capture employed the immunoSEQ multiplex PCR assay. The table was pulled from immuneACCESS by TCRdb, which kept in-frame rearrangements only. Such tables lose some clones; where checked, under half of the loss comes from unresolved V genes, and the rest has no known cause. Present in this sample are approximately 82,000 clones, about 93% of which were seen just once. Around 4.9% of the sample rests with the top ten. Sequencing was carried out using blood. These TCRs come from a woman between 18 and 29 years old in good health.

The chain uses TRBV27 and TRBJ2-7, with TRBD1 matching over 7 bases. Per the germline V gene, CDR1 is MNHEY and CDR2 is SMNVEV (reference sequence). The junction had 11 bases not matched to a gene; V was cut back by 5 bases and J by 4 bases. The CDR3 is made up of 15 amino acids. CDR3 in DNA: TGTGCCAGCAGTCCTGACTGGGACAGACTTTACGAGCAGTACTTC. Its protein is CASSPDWDRLYEQYF.

V usage is TRBV29-1 and J usage is TRBJ2-7, with TRBD2 matching 7 bases. The CDR3 sequence is 15 residues long. The V and J ends lost 4 bases and 2 bases, in that order; junction bases with no gene match: 11. CDR1 SQVTM and CDR2 ANQGSEA come from the germline V gene. CDR3 coding DNA: TGCAGCGTTGTGGGTGACGGGAGGACTACCTACGAGCAGTACTTC. This codes for CSVVGDGRTTYEQYF.

This chain joins TRBV19 and TRBJ1-2; no clear D. This CDR3 region has 16 residues. Germline V CDR1 and CDR2: LNHDA, SQIVND (reference sequence). The V end was cut by 8 bases, the J end by 5 bases, with 24 bases between. This chain's CDR3 is CASLANPAGIWYGYTF. CDR3 nucleotides: TGTGCCAGTTTGGCAAATCCAGCCGGAATATGGTATGGCTACACCTTC. Based on the CDR3 plus reference TRBV19 and TRBJ1-2, the full variable domain is DGGITQSPKYLFRKEGQNVTLSCEQNLNHDAMYWYRQDPGQGLRLIYYSQIVNDFQKGDIAEGYSVSREKKESFPLTVTSAQKNPTAFYLCASLANPAGIWYGYTFGSGTRLTVV.

This clone has a single count. This sequence joins TRBV10-3 and TRBJ1-2; D remains unclear. Between the trimmed V and J ends, which lost 4 bases and 3 bases, there was a span of 6 bases. Germline loops: CDR1 ENHRY, CDR2 SYGVKD. The CDR3 sequence is 12 residues long. The CDR3 nucleotides read TGTGCCATCAGTGGTCAGGACTATGGCTACACCTTC. It encodes CAISGQDYGYTF.

The V call is TRBV5-4, the J call TRBJ1-2; unclear D gene. V lost 2 bases to trimming and J lost 3 bases, with 8 bases between them. Germline CDR1 reads SGHNT; CDR2 reads YYREEE (reference sequence). The CDR3 consists of 13 residues. The CDR3 DNA sequence: TGTGCCAGCAGCTTACCGTCGTACTATGGCTACACCTTC. Translating gives CASSLPSYYGYTF.

This chain links TRBV6-6 with TRBJ1-5; no definite D call. CDR1 MNHNY and CDR2 SVGAGI come from the germline V gene (reference sequence). The CDR3 loop spans 15 amino acids. Trimming took 2 bases from V and 5 from J, leaving 13 bases between them. The chain's CDR3 is CASSYPGRSYQPQHF. CDR3 in DNA: TGTGCCAGCAGTTACCCCGGCAGGTCGTATCAGCCCCAGCATTTT.

The V and J genes are TRBV7-9 and TRBJ1-2, with D maybe TRBD1 (6 bases). Trimming removed 6 bases from V and 0 bases from J, with 20 bases in between. Per germline, CDR1 SEHNR and CDR2 FQNEAQ (reference sequence). CDR3 length: 17 amino acids. In DNA form, the CDR3 reads TGTGCCAGCAGTTTGGCGAGACAGGAACATTCTAACTATGGCTACACCTTC. Protein sequence: CASSLARQEHSNYGYTF.

This sequence joins TRBV29-1 and TRBJ1-1; D not resolved. V lost 6 bases and J 1 base, leaving 3 bases between the germline ends. Germline V gives CDR1 SQVTM, CDR2 ANQGSEA. This CDR3 is 10 amino acids long. The CDR3 DNA reads TGCAGCGTGAAGAACACTGAAGCTTTCTTT. This encodes CSVKNTEAFF.

The rearrangement links TRBV5-4 to TRBJ2-5, with D perhaps being TRBD1 or TRBD2 (5 bases each). CDR1 SGHNT and CDR2 YYREEE come from the germline V gene (reference sequence). The germline V and J ends were trimmed by 0 bases and 5 bases, with 11 bases remaining between them. The CDR3 has 14 amino acids. Here the CDR3 DNA reads TGTGCCAGCAGCTTGGACAGGTGGGAGGAGACCCAGTACTTC. Its protein product is CASSLDRWEETQYF.

The chain links TRBV4-1 to TRBJ1-2; 8 nucleotides agree with TRBD1. Germline V gives CDR1 MGHRA, CDR2 YSYEKL. The CDR3 is 20 amino acids. Trimming cost V 0 bases and J 4 bases; bases outside gene matches: 19. This chain's CDR3 is CASSQDKALAGGSLVYGYTF. The CDR3 DNA follows: TGCGCCAGCAGCCAAGATAAGGCGTTGGCAGGGGGCTCTCTAGTCTATGGCTACACCTTC.

The gene calls are TRBV6-5 and TRBJ1-2, with 8 bases aligning to TRBD1. Trimming removed 11 bases from V and 9 bases from J; junction bases left unmatched: 5. The CDR3 has 10 amino acids. Germline CDR1 reads MNHEY; CDR2 reads SVGAGI. CDR3 coding DNA: TGTGCCGGGGGACAGGTTAGCTACACCTTC. Translated, it gives CAGGQVSYTF.

The V gene is TRBV6-5, the J gene TRBJ1-2; no reliable D call. Trimming pared 0 bases from V and 8 bases from J, leaving 16 bases between. Germline lookup yields CDR1 MNHEY and CDR2 SVGAGI. The CDR3 runs to 15 residues. The DNA of the CDR3 is TGTGCCAGCAGTTACTCGATCCTATCTAGTAGGGGCTACACCTTC. It specifies CASSYSILSSRGYTF.

This clone occurred once. The chain carries TRBV27 and TRBJ2-7; 13 bases are a match to TRBD2. Unmatched junction bases numbered 6, after V lost 5 bases and J lost 2 bases. The CDR3 consists of 16 residues. CDR1 and CDR2 from the germline V gene are MNHEY and SMNVEV (reference sequence). CDR3 loop: CASSPRTSGSPYEQYF. DNA of the CDR3: TGTGCCAGCAGTCCGCGGACTAGCGGGAGCCCCTACGAGCAGTACTTC.

The chain joins TRBV5-4 to TRBJ2-1; possibly TRBD2 for D (6 bases). The V and J ends lost 2 bases and 9 bases respectively, with 9 bases between them. From germline, CDR1 is SGHNT and CDR2 YYREEE (reference sequence). This CDR3 region has 12 residues. The CDR3 sequence is CASSLIGGEQFF. CDR3 in DNA: TGTGCCAGCAGCTTAATCGGGGGTGAGCAGTTCTTC.

Only one count was recorded for this clone. The chain uses TRBV4-3 and TRBJ2-1; TRBD1 might be the D (6 bases). V lost 0 bases to trimming and J lost 8 bases, with 14 bases between them. Germline V gives CDR1 LGHNA, CDR2 YSLEER. There are 15 residues in the CDR3. CDR3 nucleotide sequence: TGCGCCAGCAGCCAAGAACTAGGCAGGGGCGATGAGCAGTTCTTC. This codes for CASSQELGRGDEQFF.

J is TRBJ2-1 and V is TRBV19, with TRBD1 as a possible D gene (8 bases). CDR3 size: 16 residues. Trimming pared 5 bases from V and 7 bases from J, leaving 21 bases between. Germline CDR1 and CDR2: LNHDA and SQIVND (reference sequence). The CDR3 region has the DNA TGTGCCAGTAGTCCCCGGACAGGGAGGGCATGGAATGAGCAGTTCTTC. Encoded protein: CASSPRTGRAWNEQFF.

The chain has TRBV5-1 and TRBJ2-1; a possible D gene is TRBD2 (6 bases). The CDR3 contains 17 residues. V lost 4 bases and J 9 bases, leaving 26 bases between the germline ends. Germline CDR1 reads SGHRS; CDR2 reads YFSETQ. The CDR3 bases are TGCGCCAGCAGCCCTGACGCTAGCGACGGAGCCCCGGGTGAGCAGTTCTTC. Protein product: CASSPDASDGAPGEQFF. Full variable domain (outside the CDR3, taken from reference TRBV5-1 and TRBJ2-1): KAGVTQTPRYLIKTRGQQVTLSCSPISGHRSVSWYQQTPGQGLQFLFEYFSETQRNKGNFPGRFSGRQFSNSRSEMNVSTLELGDSALYLCASSPDASDGAPGEQFFGPGTRLTVL.